The 27 T cell receptor beta chains given below trace back to one sample, sequenced in a study of beta chain features in type 1 diabetes. Since all of the isolated RNA was reverse transcribed, expressed TCRB transcripts were what got sequenced. Sequenced by immunoSEQ multiplex PCR; TCRdb stores in-frame clones only, minus some. The data hold approximately 730,000 clones, with roughly 13% observed a single time. Study-wide results and limits: There was a moderate but significant shortening of TCRB CDR3s in all four CD4+ subsets of Type 1 diabetes patients.

For these receptors, no antigen is known. Source material: naive CD4+ T cells from blood. The receptors here all came from a man younger than 35 with type 1 diabetes.

This clone has more than one count but fewer than ten. The CDR3 here is CASSRQGWGTDTQYF. The DNA of the CDR3 is TGTGCCAGCAGTCGACAGGGGTGGGGCACAGATACGCAGTATTTT. The chain links TRBV6-5 to TRBJ2-3, with TRBD1 identical over 8 bases. The CDR3 is 15 amino acids. V was clipped by 5 bases and J by 1 base; unmatched bases: 5. Germline CDR1 reads MNHEY; CDR2 reads SVGAGI.

Details on this clone: This same CDR3 is encoded by further DNA sequences in the sample. The V call is TRBV2, the J call TRBJ1-2; D unclear. Trimming removed 7 bases at V and 2 bases at J, with 5 bases between. Germline assignment: CDR1 SNHLY and CDR2 FYNNEI. This CDR3 has 11 amino acids. The CDR3 region is CASTENYGYTF. For the CDR3, the DNA is TGTGCCAGCACGGAGAACTATGGCTACACCTTC.

CDR3 region: CASSSSRDRGDGYTF. Written as DNA, the CDR3 is TGCGCCAGCAGCTCATCCAGGGACAGGGGAGATGGCTACACCTTC. The V and J genes are TRBV5-1 and TRBJ1-2; 10 bases agree with TRBD1. Per the germline V gene, CDR1 is SGHRS and CDR2 is YFSETQ. The CDR3 is 15 residues long. V lost 3 bases and J lost 6; bases outside the gene matches: 8. The variable domain in full, with the rest retrieved from reference TRBV5-1 and TRBJ1-2, is KAGVTQTPRYLIKTRGQQVTLSCSPISGHRSVSWYQQTPGQGLQFLFEYFSETQRNKGNFPGRFSGRQFSNSRSEMNVSTLELGDSALYLCASSSSRDRGDGYTFGSGTRLTVV.

V usage is TRBV28 and J usage is TRBJ2-7; no definite D call. Trimming cost V 6 bases and J 6 bases, with 12 bases left between them. The germline V gene has CDR1 MDHEN and CDR2 SYDVKM. The CDR3 covers 12 residues. The CDR3 sequence is CASSVLLREQYF. The CDR3 DNA follows: TGTGCCAGCAGCGTTCTACTACGCGAGCAGTACTTC.

The rearrangement joins TRBV7-9 to TRBJ2-1, with 11 positions matching TRBD2. Trimming took 2 bases from V and 12 from J; bases not matched to a gene: 12. The CDR3 runs 16 residues. Germline V CDR1 and CDR2: SEHNR, FQNEAQ (reference sequence). CDR3: CASSLQVPSGGPGQFF. The CDR3 nucleotides read TGTGCCAGCAGCTTACAGGTGCCTAGCGGGGGGCCTGGGCAGTTCTTC.

This clone turned up a few times. The V gene is TRBV13, the J gene TRBJ2-2; D gene ambiguous. In germline, CDR1 is PRHDT, CDR2 FYEKMQ (reference sequence). The CDR3 runs 15 residues. Trimming removed 2 bases at V and 3 bases at J, with 10 bases between. CDR3 coding DNA: TGTGCCAGCAGCTTAAGGGCCGGTCACACCGGGGAGCTGTTTTTT. This gives the protein CASSLRAGHTGELFF. Based on the CDR3 plus reference TRBV13 and TRBJ2-2, the full variable domain is AAGVIQSPRHLIKEKRETATLKCYPIPRHDTVYWYQQGPGQDPQFLISFYEKMQSDKGSIPDRFSAQQFSDYHSELNMSSLELGDSALYFCASSLRAGHTGELFFGEGSRLTVL.

The chain combines TRBV5-1 with TRBJ2-6, with TRBD1 as a possible D gene (5 bases). The V end lost 4 bases, the J end lost 1 base, and 9 bases lay between the germline ends. The germline CDR1 and CDR2 sequences are SGHRS and YFSETQ. The CDR3 is made up of 15 amino acids. CDR3: CASSVAGSGANVLTF. The CDR3 coding sequence is TGCGCCAGCAGCGTAGCAGGGTCTGGGGCCAACGTCCTGACTTTC.

This clone turned up a few times. The DNA of the CDR3 is TGTGCCAGCAGCTCTGGGACAGGGGTTTTCTATGGCTACACCTTC. It translates to CASSSGTGVFYGYTF. V usage is TRBV7-8 and J usage is TRBJ1-2; TRBD1 agrees at 10 bases. J gave up 4 bases and V 4 bases, and 6 bases lay outside the gene matches. Germline CDR1 and CDR2: SGHVS and FQNEAQ. The CDR3 contains 15 residues.

This clone was picked up a small number of times. V usage is TRBV25-1 and J usage is TRBJ1-1; D gene unclear. The germline V gene has CDR1 MGHDK and CDR2 SYGVNS. V was shortened by 4 bases and J by 3 bases, with 3 bases between the two germline ends. This CDR3 spans 11 amino acids. CDR3 bases: TGTGCCAGCAGTGTAGACACTGAAGCTTTCTTT. It codes for CASSVDTEAFF. Variable domain in full (rest from reference TRBV25-1 and TRBJ1-1): EADIYQTPRYLVIGTGKKITLECSQTMGHDKMYWYQQDPGMELHLIHYSYGVNSTEKGDLSSESTVSRIRTEHFPLTLESARPSHTSQYLCASSVDTEAFFGQGTRLTVV.

This clone was recorded a few times. This sequence joins TRBV29-1 and TRBJ1-2, with a weak D call TRBD1 (5 bases). The CDR3 runs to 14 residues. V lost 6 bases and J 4 bases, leaving 18 bases between the germline ends. Germline CDR1 SQVTM, CDR2 ANQGSEA. CDR3 amino acids: CSVRTGTFAYGYTF. DNA for the CDR3: TGCAGCGTGAGGACCGGGACGTTTGCCTATGGCTACACCTTC.

V and J are TRBV27 and TRBJ1-2; TRBD1 might be the D (5 bases). V was trimmed by 6 bases and J by 5 bases, leaving 16 bases between them. The CDR3 length is 14 residues. Per germline, CDR1 MNHEY and CDR2 SMNVEV (reference sequence). CDR3 in DNA: TGTGCCAGCAGCTCCTCCGGGACGAAGTATGGCTACACCTTC. This gives the protein CASSSSGTKYGYTF.

This clone has just a few counts. The DNA of the CDR3 is TGTGCCAGCAGTCCCGCCGGGAGGAACTATGGCTACACCTTC. This codes for CASSPAGRNYGYTF. The V gene is TRBV27, the J gene TRBJ1-2; no firm D call. The CDR3 extends over 14 amino acids. Germline V lookup: CDR1 MNHEY, CDR2 SMNVEV (reference sequence). Trimming shortened V by 5 bases and J by 2 bases, and 12 bases separated the two germline ends.

The V gene is TRBV25-1, the J gene TRBJ2-6, with 8 positions matching TRBD1. The V gene's germline CDR1 is MGHDK and CDR2 SYGVNS. CDR3 size: 16 residues. Germline trimming cut 5 bases from V and 3 bases from J; bases unmatched to any gene: 6. The CDR3 DNA reads as TGTGCCAGCAGTCCTCAGGGGGCAAGTGGGGCCAACGTCCTGACTTTC. Its translation is CASSPQGASGANVLTF.

The chain carries TRBV10-3 and TRBJ1-4; D gene uncertain. The germline V gene encodes CDR1 ENHRY and CDR2 SYGVKD. CDR3 length: 15 residues. V lost 3 bases to trimming and J lost 8 bases, with 16 bases between them. The CDR3 spells CAISDPGSNQEKLFF. In nucleotides, the CDR3 is TGTGCCATCAGTGACCCGGGGTCGAACCAAGAAAAACTGTTTTTT.

This chain connects TRBV30 to TRBJ1-2, with D possibly TRBD1 on 6 matching bases. Germline V lookup: CDR1 GTSNPN, CDR2 SVGIG (reference sequence). The CDR3 is made up of 15 amino acids. V was pared by 4 bases and J by 0 bases, with 15 bases between. The DNA for the CDR3 is TGTGCCTGGACTAAGTTAGGGGGATCTAACTATGGCTACACCTTC. It yields the protein CAWTKLGGSNYGYTF.

This clone was picked up a small number of times. V gene TRBV6-5 combines with J gene TRBJ2-6, with D unresolved. Germline V lookup: CDR1 MNHEY, CDR2 SVGAGI. V lost 6 bases to trimming and J lost 0 bases, with 9 bases between them. This CDR3 contains 15 residues. CDR3 bases: TGTGCCAGCAGGACCCCAGTCTCTGGGGCCAACGTCCTGACTTTC. This encodes CASRTPVSGANVLTF.

In its sample, this clone was seen a few times. The chain combines TRBV2 with TRBJ1-1; D perhaps matches TRBD1 (6 bases). This CDR3 has 12 amino acids. Trimming removed 7 bases at V and 4 bases at J, with 10 bases between. CDR1 is SNHLY and CDR2 is FYNNEI in the germline V gene. The CDR3 protein is CASNRVGTEAFF. In nucleotides, the CDR3 is TGTGCCAGCAACAGGGTGGGCACTGAAGCTTTCTTT.

J is TRBJ2-5 and V is TRBV2, with no clear D. The CDR3 loop spans 11 amino acids. V was trimmed by 8 bases and J by 5 bases, leaving 9 bases between them. Germline values: CDR1 SNHLY, CDR2 FYNNEI. The CDR3 DNA reads as TGTGCCAGCCGACCTGGGGAGACCCAGTACTTC. It translates to CASRPGETQYF. Drawing the rest from reference TRBV2 and TRBJ2-5, the complete variable domain is EPEVTQTPSHQVTQMGQEVILRCVPISNHLYFYWYRQILGQKVEFLVSFYNNEISEKSEIFDDQFSVERPDGSNFTLKIRSTKLEDSAMYFCASRPGETQYFGPGTRLLVL.

This clone has just a few counts. V is TRBV7-7 and J is TRBJ2-1; D might be TRBD2 (6 bases). CDR3 length: 15 amino acids. The V end lost 4 bases, the J end lost 5 bases, and 15 bases lay between the germline ends. Germline loops: CDR1 SSHAT, CDR2 FNYEAQ (reference sequence). CDR3 coding DNA: TGTGCCAGCAGCTCACACGCGGGGTCAAACAATGAGCAGTTCTTC. Translated, it gives CASSSHAGSNNEQFF.

This chain links TRBV28 with TRBJ2-7; the D gene could be TRBD1 or TRBD2 (5 bases each). CDR1 and CDR2 from the germline V gene are MDHEN and SYDVKM. The CDR3 contains 12 residues. Trimming shortened V by 9 bases and J by 7 bases, and 16 bases separated the two germline ends. The CDR3 is CASLRTWGEQYF. Written as DNA, the CDR3 is TGTGCCAGTTTGCGGACCTGGGGGGAGCAGTACTTC. The full variable domain, its missing parts supplied by reference TRBV28 and TRBJ2-7, is DVKVTQSSRYLVKRTGEKVFLECVQDMDHENMFWYRQDPGLGLRLIYFSYDVKMKEKGDIPEGYSVSREKKERFSLILESASTNQTSMYLCASLRTWGEQYFGPGTRLTVT.

This clone showed up just a few times. The chain uses TRBV19 and TRBJ1-1, with no clear D. Trimming pared 3 bases from V and 0 bases from J, leaving 11 bases between. Germline V gene lookup returns CDR1 LNHDA and CDR2 SQIVND (reference sequence). The CDR3 covers 15 residues. The chain's CDR3 is CASSISQTLNTEAFF. The DNA of the CDR3 is TGTGCCAGTAGTATTAGTCAGACCCTGAACACTGAAGCTTTCTTT.

This chain links TRBV5-1 with TRBJ2-5; D may be TRBD2 (6 bases). Trimming shortened V by 3 bases and J by 2 bases, and 14 bases separated the two germline ends. The length of the CDR3 is 15 residues. Germline V lookup: CDR1 SGHRS, CDR2 YFSETQ. CDR3 amino acids: CASSSRRGDQETQYF. The CDR3 region has the DNA TGCGCCAGCAGCTCCCGGAGGGGCGATCAAGAGACCCAGTACTTC. Full variable domain (remainder filled in from reference TRBV5-1 and TRBJ2-5): KAGVTQTPRYLIKTRGQQVTLSCSPISGHRSVSWYQQTPGQGLQFLFEYFSETQRNKGNFPGRFSGRQFSNSRSEMNVSTLELGDSALYLCASSSRRGDQETQYFGPGTRLLVL.

The chain uses TRBV7-9 and TRBJ1-5; TRBD1 matches at 8 bases. The germline V gene encodes CDR1 SEHNR and CDR2 FQNEAQ (reference sequence). J was trimmed by 5 bases and V by 5 bases; bases with no gene match: 5. The CDR3 loop spans 14 amino acids. In DNA form, the CDR3 reads TGTGCCAGCAGCCGACAGGGGTGGGATCAGCCCCAGCATTTT. Translating gives CASSRQGWDQPQHF.

This clone was found a few times. This specimen includes other DNA sequences encoding the same CDR3. This chain connects TRBV28 to TRBJ2-7; D is uncertain. Germline V gives CDR1 MDHEN, CDR2 SYDVKM. There are 12 residues in the CDR3. V was clipped by 2 bases and J by 2 bases, with 4 bases between them. This CDR3 reads CASSLAAYEQYF. CDR3 nucleotide sequence: TGTGCCAGCAGTTTAGCAGCCTACGAGCAGTACTTC.

The J gene is TRBJ2-7, the V gene TRBV6-5; no clear D. The germline V gene encodes CDR1 MNHEY and CDR2 SVGAGI. The CDR3 totals 13 residues. Trimming took off 2 bases at V and 2 bases at J, with 7 bases between the two ends. The CDR3 nucleotides are TGTGCCAGCAGTTACGTGGGCCCCTACGAGCAGTACTTC. This codes for CASSYVGPYEQYF.

The V gene is TRBV9, the J gene TRBJ1-5, with a possible D match to TRBD1 (5 bases). The length of the CDR3 is 16 residues. V was clipped by 3 bases and J by 0 bases, with 13 bases between them. The germline V gene has CDR1 SGDLS and CDR2 YYNGEE. Here the CDR3 reads CASSGGTVYSNQPQHF. The CDR3 DNA is TGTGCCAGCAGCGGGGGGACGGTTTATAGCAATCAGCCCCAGCATTTT.

This clone appeared a few times. As DNA, the CDR3 is TGTGCCAGCAGCACCTTCAGGGGAGACTACAATGAGCAGTTCTTC. Its protein is CASSTFRGDYNEQFF. The gene calls are TRBV7-9 and TRBJ2-1; TRBD1 might be the D (6 bases). Trimming removed 5 bases at V and 3 bases at J, with 14 bases between. This CDR3 contains 15 residues. Germline values: CDR1 SEHNR, CDR2 FQNEAQ (reference sequence). The whole variable domain, remainder taken from reference TRBV7-9 and TRBJ2-1, is DTGVSQNPRHKITKRGQNVTFRCDPISEHNRLYWYRQTLGQGPEFLTYFQNEAQLEKSRLLSDRFSAERPKGSFSTLEIQRTEQGDSAMYLCASSTFRGDYNEQFFGPGTRLTVL.